This T cell receptor beta chain was sequenced during a study of T cells in Graves' hyperthyroidism and ophthalmopathy. The CDR3 extends over 14 amino acids. Per germline, CDR1 MDHEN and CDR2 SYDVKM. Trimming removed 7 bases at V and 10 bases at J, with 17 bases between. TCR beta CDR3 region amplification was performed from RNA transcripts. Primed by the HTBI set, a first-round RT-PCR was run on the TCR CDR3. TCRdb independently ran MiXCR on the multiplex PCR reads; one entry per CDR3 protein. This sample has over 500,000 distinct CDR3 sequences, with more than 15% found just once. This clonotype showed up many times.

V gene TRBV28 combines with J gene TRBJ1-6, with D maybe TRBD1 (6 bases). The TCR was taken from a woman aged 25 to 45 with Graves' ophthalmopathy. The sample consisted of blood. This chain's CDR3 is CASTSGGRGSPLHF. The CDR3 DNA sequence: TGTGCCAGCACCTCCGGGGGGCGAGGGTCACCCCTCCACTTT. Full variable domain (outside the CDR3, taken from reference TRBV28 and TRBJ1-6): DVKVTQSSRYLVKRTGEKVFLECVQDMDHENMFWYRQDPGLGLRLIYFSYDVKMKEKGDIPEGYSVSREKKERFSLILESASTNQTSMYLCASTSGGRGSPLHFGNGTRLTVT.